This passage covers 27 T cell receptor beta chains from one sample sequenced in a study of cytomegalovirus exposure and HLA in healthy donors (dated by TCRdb to about 2017). To prepare the library, the immunoSEQ multiplex PCR assay was applied. This is the immuneACCESS table as TCRdb keeps it, with only in-frame sequences that have V and J called. A part of the clones is gone; compared with another copy, unresolved V genes explain less than half, and the rest is unexplained. The sample yields 160,000 or so clones; just under 90% were counted once. The ten largest make up roughly 1.4% of the sample. The sequenced material came from PBMCs. The receptors stem from a woman in her 30s in good health and CMV-seronegative.

This clone is a singleton in its sample. The chain employs TRBV29-1 and TRBJ2-7; 9 bases align to TRBD1. The DNA end is a closer match to TRBJ2-1, so the J assignment may be wrong. CDR1 SQVTM and CDR2 ANQGSEA come from the germline V gene. This CDR3 has 12 amino acids. The CDR3 DNA reads as TGCAGCTGCCGGGACAGGGCGAATGAGCAGTTCTTC. Its protein product is CSCRDRANEQFF.

This sequence joins TRBV19 and TRBJ2-7, with D hard to call. Between the trimmed V and J ends, which lost 2 bases and 4 bases, there was a span of 12 bases. Germline CDR1 reads LNHDA; CDR2 reads SQIVND (reference sequence). The CDR3 loop spans 14 amino acids. The CDR3 DNA is TGTGCCAGTAGTATATCCCCCGGAGAATACGAGCAGTACTTC. Its translation: CASSISPGEYEQYF.

The V and J genes are TRBV6-1 and TRBJ2-7; 11 bases align to TRBD1. The CDR3 is made up of 14 amino acids. Germline-derived CDR1 and CDR2 are MNHNS and SASEGT. The V segment lost 3 bases and the J segment 6 bases; nucleotides outside the gene matches: 4. CDR3 region: CASSDGQGAREQYF. The CDR3 DNA reads as TGTGCCAGCAGTGACGGACAGGGGGCTCGCGAGCAGTACTTC.

The J gene is TRBJ2-7, the V gene TRBV6-5, with TRBD2 matching over 8 bases. This CDR3 has 15 residues. Germline values: CDR1 MNHEY, CDR2 SVGAGI. With 5 bases clipped from V and 0 bases from J, the junction kept 6 bases outside the gene matches. The CDR3 coding sequence is TGTGCCAGCAGTCCTCAGCGGGGGCTCTCCTACGAGCAGTACTTC. The encoded protein is CASSPQRGLSYEQYF.

The chain combines TRBV27 with TRBJ2-3; 9 bases are a match to TRBD2. The V and J ends lost 5 bases and 4 bases, in that order; junction bases with no gene match: 4. Germline V lookup: CDR1 MNHEY, CDR2 SMNVEV (reference sequence). The CDR3 is 14 amino acids. In DNA form, the CDR3 reads TGTGCCAGCAGTCATAGCGGGGGCGCAGATACGCAGTATTTT. Its translation: CASSHSGGADTQYF.

This sequence joins TRBV5-1 and TRBJ2-2; TRBD1 is a possible D gene (6 bases). The CDR3 loop spans 17 amino acids. In germline, CDR1 is SGHRS, CDR2 YFSETQ. V lost 4 bases and J 6 bases, leaving 22 bases between the germline ends. In nucleotides, the CDR3 is TGCGCCAGCAGCCGAGGGCACAGGGAAACCATCGCCGGGGAGCTGTTTTTT. It encodes CASSRGHRETIAGELFF. Full variable domain (rest looked up from reference TRBV5-1 and TRBJ2-2): KAGVTQTPRYLIKTRGQQVTLSCSPISGHRSVSWYQQTPGQGLQFLFEYFSETQRNKGNFPGRFSGRQFSNSRSEMNVSTLELGDSALYLCASSRGHRETIAGELFFGEGSRLTVL.

This chain links TRBV7-2 with TRBJ2-7, with TRBD1 identical over 7 bases. V trimming: 5 bases; J trimming: 2 bases; junction bases outside the gene matches: 9. Looked up from germline, CDR1 is SGHTA and CDR2 is FQGNSA. CDR3 length equals 15 residues. The CDR3 DNA reads TGTGCCAGCAGCCAACTCACAGGGGTAGCCTACGAGCAGTACTTC. Residues: CASSQLTGVAYEQYF.

V gene TRBV11-2 combines with J gene TRBJ1-3, with 7 bases fitting TRBD1. The ends lost 5 bases at V and 1 base at J; junction bases unmatched: 8. CDR3 length equals 16 residues. The germline gives CDR1 SGHAT, CDR2 FQNNGV. For the CDR3, the DNA is TGTGCCAGCAGCCCGATGGACAGGCATTCTGGAAACACCATATATTTT. Its protein product is CASSPMDRHSGNTIYF.

J is TRBJ1-2 and V is TRBV11-2, with 7 bases lining up with TRBD1. The germline gives CDR1 SGHAT, CDR2 FQNNGV. The CDR3 is 18 amino acids. The V segment lost 1 base and the J segment 1 base; nucleotides outside the gene matches: 12. CDR3 in amino acids: CASSLAGEETGHNYGYTF. Here the CDR3 DNA reads TGTGCCAGCAGCTTAGCAGGGGAAGAGACAGGGCATAACTATGGCTACACCTTC. Together with reference TRBV11-2 and TRBJ1-2, the CDR3 gives the full variable domain: EAGVAQSPRYKIIEKRQSVAFWCNPISGHATLYWYQQILGQGPKLLIQFQNNGVVDDSQLPKDRFSAERLKGVDSTLKIQPAKLEDSAVYLCASSLAGEETGHNYGYTFGSGTRLTVV.

This sequence joins TRBV7-8 and TRBJ1-3, with 7 bases aligning to TRBD1. Trimming removed 0 bases from V and 0 bases from J; junction bases left unmatched: 5. There are 17 residues in the CDR3. Germline CDR1 reads SGHVS; CDR2 reads FQNEAQ. CDR3 amino acids: CASSLAGGQSSGNTIYF. CDR3 nucleotide sequence: TGTGCCAGCAGCTTAGCAGGGGGACAGAGCTCTGGAAACACCATATATTTT.

This chain connects TRBV15 to TRBJ1-3; D unresolved. V lost 0 bases and J 1 base, leaving 10 bases between the germline ends. Germline loops: CDR1 LNHNV, CDR2 YYDKDF (reference sequence). The CDR3 consists of 16 residues. The CDR3 sequence: CATSRDPKESGNTIYF. The CDR3 DNA is TGTGCCACCAGCAGAGATCCGAAAGAGTCTGGAAACACCATATATTTT.

The rearrangement joins TRBV5-1 to TRBJ2-5; a weak D match, TRBD2 (6 bases). CDR1 SGHRS and CDR2 YFSETQ come from the germline V gene. CDR3 length: 15 residues. The ends were cut back, 4 bases at V and 1 base at J, with 14 bases in the middle. CDR3 nucleotide sequence: TGCGCCAGCAGCAACGGGCGGGGAGTCCAAGAGACCCAGTACTTC. Translated: CASSNGRGVQETQYF.

This clone has a single count. The chain joins TRBV5-1 to TRBJ2-3; D possibly corresponds to TRBD1 (7 bases). CDR3 length equals 15 residues. The ends were cut back, 2 bases at V and 1 base at J, with 11 bases in the middle. Germline loops: CDR1 SGHRS, CDR2 YFSETQ. CDR3 in DNA: TGCGCCAGCAGCTTCCAGGGGGGCGGCACAGATACGCAGTATTTT. Amino acids: CASSFQGGGTDTQYF.

The genes are TRBV10-3 and TRBJ1-2, with 9 bases aligning to TRBD1. The J segment lost 8 bases and the V segment lost 6 bases, leaving 13 bases of the junction unmatched. CDR1 and CDR2 from the germline V gene are ENHRY and SYGVKD. The CDR3 totals 15 residues. CDR3 DNA sequence: TGTGCCATCAGCGGCCCCCGGACAGGGGCGGTAGGCTACACCTTC. Protein sequence: CAISGPRTGAVGYTF.

V and J are TRBV5-4 and TRBJ2-7, with D maybe TRBD1 (6 bases). V lost 6 bases and J lost 2, with 9 bases in between. Germline V gene data show CDR1 as SGHNT and CDR2 as YYREEE (reference sequence). The CDR3 has 12 amino acids. The CDR3 nucleotides read TGTGCCAGCACGGACAGCGCCTACGAGCAGTACTTC. This encodes CASTDSAYEQYF.

The chain couples TRBV2 to TRBJ1-4; no clear D. Germline values: CDR1 SNHLY, CDR2 FYNNEI. There are 16 residues in the CDR3. The V and J ends lost 6 bases and 0 bases respectively, with 14 bases between them. CDR3 DNA: TGTGCCAGCAGCCTACGTCAAGTAGCAACTAATGAAAAACTGTTTTTT. It encodes CASSLRQVATNEKLFF.

This clone was found a few times. CDR3 protein: CASSYTGTSGGETQYF. The DNA for the CDR3 is TGTGCCAGCAGTTACACCGGGACTAGCGGGGGAGAGACCCAGTACTTC. V usage is TRBV6-5 and J usage is TRBJ2-5; 14 bases agree with TRBD2. The CDR3 totals 16 residues. V lost 2 bases to trimming and J lost 4 bases; unmatched junction nucleotides: 3. Germline CDR1 MNHEY, CDR2 SVGAGI.

The rearrangement uses TRBV27 and TRBJ2-1; D unclear. CDR1 and CDR2 from the germline V gene are MNHEY and SMNVEV (reference sequence). The CDR3 has 14 residues. Trimming took off 5 bases at V and 5 bases at J, with 13 bases between the two ends. The CDR3 spells CASSLFLRDNEQFF. The CDR3 nucleotides read TGTGCCAGCAGTCTCTTCCTTCGAGACAATGAGCAGTTCTTC.

The chain recombines TRBV4-1 with TRBJ2-7, with 7 positions matching TRBD1. The CDR3 spans 14 residues. The germline gives CDR1 MGHRA, CDR2 YSYEKL. The J segment lost 3 bases and the V segment lost 3 bases, leaving 5 bases of the junction unmatched. CDR3 DNA sequence: TGCGCCAGCAGCCAGGGACAGACCAGCTACGAGCAGTACTTC. This gives the protein CASSQGQTSYEQYF.

This clone has a handful of counts. This chain joins TRBV5-6 and TRBJ1-6, with D perhaps matching TRBD1 (5 bases). Trimming removed 0 bases at V and 8 bases at J, with 9 bases between. Germline V gene lookup returns CDR1 SGHDT and CDR2 YYEEEE. The CDR3 contains 14 residues. The chain's CDR3 is CASSLARDDSPLHF. The CDR3 DNA reads TGTGCCAGCAGCTTGGCCAGGGATGATTCACCCCTCCACTTT. Full variable domain (remainder filled in from reference TRBV5-6 and TRBJ1-6): DAGVTQSPTHLIKTRGQQVTLRCSPKSGHDTVSWYQQALGQGPQFIFQYYEEEERQRGNFPDRFSGHQFPNYSSELNVNALLLGDSALYLCASSLARDDSPLHFGNGTRLTVT.

DNA of the CDR3: TGTGCCAGCAGCTTAGCGCCCAGGGGTCTTCGGACTGAAGCTTTCTTT. Its protein is CASSLAPRGLRTEAFF. V and J are TRBV7-2 and TRBJ1-1; tentative D call: TRBD1 (6 bases). Germline V gives CDR1 SGHTA, CDR2 FQGNSA. V lost 0 bases to trimming and J lost 5 bases, with 16 bases between them. This CDR3 has 16 residues.

The V and J genes are TRBV30 and TRBJ2-1; D is perhaps TRBD2 (5 bases). CDR3 length equals 14 residues. CDR1 and CDR2 (germline): GTSNPN, SVGIG (reference sequence). V was trimmed by 5 bases and J by 7 bases, leaving 18 bases between them. CDR3 loop: CAWGRASSVNEQFF. CDR3 nucleotides: TGTGCCTGGGGGCGGGCTAGTTCAGTTAATGAGCAGTTCTTC. Based on the CDR3 plus reference TRBV30 and TRBJ2-1, the full variable domain is SQTIHQWPATLVQPVGSPLSLECTVEGTSNPNLYWYRQAAGRGLQLLFYSVGIGQISSEVPQNLSASRPQDRQFILSSKKLLLSDSGFYLCAWGRASSVNEQFFGPGTRLTVL.

J is TRBJ2-3 and V is TRBV13, with a possible D match to TRBD1 (5 bases). The CDR3 has 15 residues. V was cut by 1 base and J by 2 bases, with 10 bases left in between. Looked up from germline, CDR1 is PRHDT and CDR2 is FYEKMQ (reference sequence). The chain's CDR3 is CASSLEGSLTDTQYF. The CDR3, as DNA: TGTGCCAGCAGCTTAGAGGGGTCCCTCACAGATACGCAGTATTTT.

The chain is built from TRBV4-2 and TRBJ2-2; D is undetermined. The V gene lost 0 bases and the J gene lost 2 bases, with 7 bases spanning the gap. This CDR3 is 15 amino acids long. Germline CDR1 is LGHNA and CDR2 is YNFKEQ. The chain's CDR3 is CASSQERINTGELFF. The CDR3 nucleotides are TGTGCCAGCAGCCAAGAGAGGATTAACACCGGGGAGCTGTTTTTT.

This clone was detected only a few times. Other DNA variants within this sample encode the same CDR3. The chain combines TRBV30 with TRBJ2-7, with D possibly matching TRBD2 (6 bases). The V end lost 2 bases, the J end lost 0 bases, and 8 bases lay between the germline ends. Germline-derived CDR1 and CDR2 are GTSNPN and SVGIG (reference sequence). This CDR3 has 13 residues. The CDR3 loop is CAWSRDSSYEQYF. In DNA form, the CDR3 reads TGTGCCTGGAGTAGGGACTCCTCCTACGAGCAGTACTTC. The full variable domain, rest sourced from reference TRBV30 and TRBJ2-7, is SQTIHQWPATLVQPVGSPLSLECTVEGTSNPNLYWYRQAAGRGLQLLFYSVGIGQISSEVPQNLSASRPQDRQFILSSKKLLLSDSGFYLCAWSRDSSYEQYFGPGTRLTVT.

The chain employs TRBV5-4 and TRBJ2-1; a possible D gene is TRBD1 (6 bases). The V end lost 5 bases, the J end lost 5 bases, and 14 bases lay between the germline ends. From germline, CDR1 is SGHNT and CDR2 YYREEE (reference sequence). CDR3 length equals 14 residues. CDR3 nucleotides: TGTGCCAGCAGAGCCTTGACAGGAAACAATGAGCAGTTCTTC. Its translation: CASRALTGNNEQFF.

V is TRBV6-5 and J is TRBJ1-1, with 9 nucleotides matching TRBD1. The V gene's germline CDR1 is MNHEY and CDR2 SVGAGI. V shed 4 bases and J 4 bases; nucleotides not matched to a gene: 7. The CDR3 is 15 amino acids. CDR3 residues: CASSSRDRAGTEAFF. CDR3 coding DNA: TGTGCCAGCAGTTCCAGGGACAGGGCGGGCACTGAAGCTTTCTTT.